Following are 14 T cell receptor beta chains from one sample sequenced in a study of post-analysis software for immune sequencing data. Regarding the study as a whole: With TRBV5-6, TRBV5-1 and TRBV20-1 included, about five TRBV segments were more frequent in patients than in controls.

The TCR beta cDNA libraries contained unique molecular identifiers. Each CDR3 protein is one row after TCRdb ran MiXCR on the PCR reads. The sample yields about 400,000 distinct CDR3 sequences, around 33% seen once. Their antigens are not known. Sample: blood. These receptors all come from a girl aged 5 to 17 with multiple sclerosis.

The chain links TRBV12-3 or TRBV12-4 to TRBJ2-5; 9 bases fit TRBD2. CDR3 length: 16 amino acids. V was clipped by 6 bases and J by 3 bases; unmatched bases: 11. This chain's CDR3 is CASSPGPSGDEETQYF. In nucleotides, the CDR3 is TGTGCCAGCAGCCCAGGCCCTAGCGGGGACGAAGAGACCCAGTACTTC.

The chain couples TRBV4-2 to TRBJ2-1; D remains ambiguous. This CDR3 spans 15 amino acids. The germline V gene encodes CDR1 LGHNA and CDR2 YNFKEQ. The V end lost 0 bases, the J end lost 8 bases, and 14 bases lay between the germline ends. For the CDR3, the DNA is TGTGCCAGCAGCCAAGAAGTGGGCGTGGGCGATGAGCAGTTCTTC. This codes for CASSQEVGVGDEQFF.

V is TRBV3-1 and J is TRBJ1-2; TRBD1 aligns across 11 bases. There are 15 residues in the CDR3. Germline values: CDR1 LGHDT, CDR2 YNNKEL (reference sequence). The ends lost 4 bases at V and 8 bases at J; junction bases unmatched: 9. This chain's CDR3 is CASSPRDRGYLGYTF. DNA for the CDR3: TGTGCCAGCAGCCCTAGGGACAGGGGGTACCTGGGCTACACCTTC.

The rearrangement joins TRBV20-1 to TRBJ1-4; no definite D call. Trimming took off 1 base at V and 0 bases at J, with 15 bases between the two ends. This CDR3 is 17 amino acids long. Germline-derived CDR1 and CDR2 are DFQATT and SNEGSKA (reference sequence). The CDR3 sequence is CSARVNPGSSTNEKLFF. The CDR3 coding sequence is TGCAGTGCTAGAGTTAATCCAGGCAGTTCAACTAATGAAAAACTGTTTTTT.

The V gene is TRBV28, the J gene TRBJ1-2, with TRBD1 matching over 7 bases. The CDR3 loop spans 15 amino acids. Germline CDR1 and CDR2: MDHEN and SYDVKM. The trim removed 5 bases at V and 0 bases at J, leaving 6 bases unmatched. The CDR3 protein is CASSIRGTANYGYTF. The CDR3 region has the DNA TGTGCCAGCAGTATCAGGGGGACAGCTAACTATGGCTACACCTTC.

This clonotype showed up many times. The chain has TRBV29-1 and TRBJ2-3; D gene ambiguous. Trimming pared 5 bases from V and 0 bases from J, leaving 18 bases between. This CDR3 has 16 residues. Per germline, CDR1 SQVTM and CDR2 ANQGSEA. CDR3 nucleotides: TGCAGCGTTAAAGGAACAGCCGCTGGGAGCACAGATACGCAGTATTTT. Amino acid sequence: CSVKGTAAGSTDTQYF.

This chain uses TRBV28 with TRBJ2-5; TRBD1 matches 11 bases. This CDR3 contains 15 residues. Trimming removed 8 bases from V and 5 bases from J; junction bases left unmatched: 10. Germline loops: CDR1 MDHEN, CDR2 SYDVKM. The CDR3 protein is CASSKDRGLGETQYF. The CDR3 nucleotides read TGTGCCAGCTCGAAGGACAGGGGGCTCGGGGAGACCCAGTACTTC.

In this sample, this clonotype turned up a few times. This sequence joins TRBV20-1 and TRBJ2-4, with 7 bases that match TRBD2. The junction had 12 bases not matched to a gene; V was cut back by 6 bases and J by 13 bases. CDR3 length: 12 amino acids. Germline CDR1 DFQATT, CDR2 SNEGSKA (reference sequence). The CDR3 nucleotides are TGCAGTGCGTCGTACCCTGGGAGGGAGCAGTACTTC. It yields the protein CSASYPGREQYF.

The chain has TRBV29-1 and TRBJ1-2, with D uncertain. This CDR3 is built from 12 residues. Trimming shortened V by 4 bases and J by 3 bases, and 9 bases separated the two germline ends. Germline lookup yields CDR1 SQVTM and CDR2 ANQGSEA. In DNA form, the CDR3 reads TGCAGCGTTGCATGGACGGACTATGGCTACACCTTC. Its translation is CSVAWTDYGYTF.

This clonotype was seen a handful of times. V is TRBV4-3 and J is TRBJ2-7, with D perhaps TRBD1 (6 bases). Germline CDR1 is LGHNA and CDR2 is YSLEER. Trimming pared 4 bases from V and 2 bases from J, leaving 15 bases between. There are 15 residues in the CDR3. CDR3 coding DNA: TGCGCCAGCAGCCCAGGGACACTCGGAGCCTACGAGCAGTACTTC. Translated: CASSPGTLGAYEQYF.

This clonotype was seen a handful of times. DNA for the CDR3: TGTGCCAGCAGCCCGGGACTAGCGGGCGGGGCCCATTCTGAGCAGTTCTTC. Amino acids: CASSPGLAGGAHSEQFF. The V and J genes are TRBV7-3 and TRBJ2-1; 12 bases map to TRBD2. Germline CDR1 and CDR2: SGHTA and FQGTGA. The CDR3 loop spans 17 amino acids. With 5 bases clipped from V and 9 bases from J, the junction kept 14 bases outside the gene matches.

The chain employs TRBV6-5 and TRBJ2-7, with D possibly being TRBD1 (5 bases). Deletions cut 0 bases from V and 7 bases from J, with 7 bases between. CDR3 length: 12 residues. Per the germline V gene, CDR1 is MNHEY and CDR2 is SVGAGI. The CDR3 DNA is TGTGCCAGCAGTTACTCGGGGCGGGAGCAGTACTTC. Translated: CASSYSGREQYF.

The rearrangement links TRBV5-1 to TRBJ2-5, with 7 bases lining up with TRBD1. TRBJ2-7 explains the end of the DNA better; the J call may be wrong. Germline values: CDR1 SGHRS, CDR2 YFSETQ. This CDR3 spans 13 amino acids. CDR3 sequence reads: CASSLLGGDEQYF. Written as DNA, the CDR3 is TGCGCCAGCAGCTTGTTAGGGGGCGACGAGCAGTACTTC.

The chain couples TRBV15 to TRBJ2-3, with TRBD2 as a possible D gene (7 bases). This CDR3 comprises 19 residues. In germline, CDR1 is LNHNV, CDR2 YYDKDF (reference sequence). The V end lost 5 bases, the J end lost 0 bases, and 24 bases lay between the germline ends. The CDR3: CATSEGGFSGTGSTDTQYF. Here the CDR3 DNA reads TGTGCCACCAGCGAGGGGGGGTTCAGCGGGACTGGCAGCACAGATACGCAGTATTTT.